Listed here is a single T cell receptor beta chain. Its target is unknown. This record comes from a study of response to subunit inactivated influenza vaccine. Study observations and caveats: Few additional T cells are recruited per seasonal influenza vaccination, authors suggested.

The V and J ends lost 8 bases and 4 bases, in that order; junction bases with no gene match: 21. Germline V gene data show CDR1 as MDHEN and CDR2 as SYDVKM. The CDR3 is 18 amino acids. MiXCR was run by TCRdb on the RT-PCR reads, yielding one entry per CDR3 protein. The table includes some 500,000 distinct CDR3 sequences, over 10% detected once. The chain uses TRBV28 and TRBJ2-7; 9 bases line up with TRBD2. The receptor's source is a man in his fifties or sixties who received an inactivated influenza vaccine. The material was PBMCs from blood, obtained roughly 47 days after vaccination. CDR3 sequence: CASVARTSVPKVWYEQYF. The CDR3, as DNA: TGTGCCAGCGTTGCTCGGACTAGCGTTCCGAAAGTCTGGTACGAGCAGTACTTC.